These T cell receptor beta chains were read from a single sample in a study of T cell responses to AZD1222 COVID-19 vaccine. TCRdb's table, derived via immunoSEQ multiplex PCR, lists solely in-frame clones and lacks some. There are roughly 180,000 clones in the sample; around 87% occur only once, and approximately 2.5% lies in the top ten. This sample comprised peripheral blood, obtained on day 0 of AZD1222 vaccination. These receptors originate from an adult in good health. CDR3s include the opening cysteine and the closing phenylalanine or tryptophan. D genes are given only for firm matches. Clone sizes are given selectively: once, few, many, or a class where the clone is expanded.

J: TRBJ1-1
size: -
V: TRBV12-3/TRBV12-4
D: -
CDR3: CASSFVSRMAFF
DNA: TGTGCCAGCAGTTTCGTCTCCAGGATGGCTTTCTTT

J: TRBJ2-5
size: -
V: TRBV5-4
D: -
CDR3: CASSPRGRGETQYF
DNA: TGTGCCAGCAGCCCCCGGGGCAGGGGAGAGACCCAGTACTTC

J: TRBJ2-1
size: -
V: TRBV19
D: -
CDR3: CASSIGSRDYNEQFF
DNA: TGTGCCAGTAGTATAGGTAGCCGGGACTACAATGAGCAGTTCTTC

J: TRBJ1-5
size: -
V: TRBV6-5
D: -
CDR3: CASSTTRGQPQHF
DNA: TGTGCCAGCAGTACTACTAGGGGTCAGCCCCAGCATTTT

J: TRBJ1-2
size: -
V: TRBV28
D: -
CDR3: CASRMTANYGYTF
DNA: TGTGCCAGCAGGATGACCGCTAACTATGGCTACACCTTC

J: TRBJ1-2
size: few
V: TRBV3-1/TRBV3-2
D: TRBD1
CDR3: CASSPSPGQGVPSFYGYTF
DNA: TGTGCCAGCAGCCCTTCCCCGGGACAGGGGGTGCCCTCCTTCTATGGCTACACCTTC

J: TRBJ2-3
size: -
V: TRBV5-1
D: -
CDR3: CASSLVADSTDTQYF
DNA: TGCGCCAGCAGCTTGGTAGCGGATAGCACAGATACGCAGTATTTT

J: TRBJ2-3
size: -
V: TRBV3-1/TRBV3-2
D: TRBD2
CDR3: CASRFSGRARDTQYF
DNA: TGTGCCAGCCGCTTTAGCGGGAGGGCCAGGGATACGCAGTATTTT

J: TRBJ2-2
size: -
V: TRBV11-2
D: TRBD2
CDR3: CASSFGLAGVTGELFF
DNA: TGTGCCAGCAGCTTTGGACTAGCGGGGGTTACCGGGGAGCTGTTTTTT

J: TRBJ1-2
size: -
V: TRBV3-1/TRBV3-2
D: -
CDR3: CASTLRGMSGYGYTF
DNA: TGTGCCAGCACCCTCCGGGGGATGTCTGGCTATGGCTACACCTTC

J: TRBJ1-2
size: -
V: TRBV19
D: TRBD1
CDR3: CASTKDRLWGYTF
DNA: TGTGCCAGTACCAAGGACAGGTTGTGGGGCTACACCTTC

J: TRBJ2-4
size: -
V: TRBV3-1/TRBV3-2
D: -
CDR3: CASSQGTLAKNIQYF
DNA: TGTGCCAGCAGCCAAGGGACTCTAGCCAAAAACATTCAGTACTTC

J: TRBJ1-3
size: once
V: TRBV11-2
D: -
CDR3: CASSLGPGNTIYF
DNA: TGTGCCAGCAGCTTGGGGCCCGGAAACACCATATATTTT

J: TRBJ2-1
size: few
V: TRBV27
D: -
CDR3: CASSRGRLWDEQFF
DNA: TGTGCCAGCAGCCGCGGCAGGCTTTGGGATGAGCAGTTCTTC